The 20 T cell receptor beta chains presented below share a single source sample, sequenced in a study of control samples from healthy donors and cancer patients. Clones were read by immunoSEQ multiplex PCR, and TCRdb kept only the in-frame ones, dropping some. The table has 100,000 to 150,000 clones, around 93% seen once. The sample taken for sequencing was blood. Source of these receptors: a man in his late teens or twenties in good health.

The sample holds a few counts of this clone. The chain links TRBV10-1 to TRBJ2-2; D may match TRBD1 or TRBD2 (5 bases each). CDR1 WNHNN and CDR2 SYGVQD come from the germline V gene (reference sequence). The CDR3 spans 14 residues. V lost 2 bases and J lost 4, with 8 bases in between. The CDR3 DNA reads TGCGCCAGCAGTGAGGGGACCGGCACCGGGGAGCTGTTTTTT. Translated, it gives CASSEGTGTGELFF.

The chain uses TRBV6-5 and TRBJ2-2; D possibly uses TRBD1 or TRBD2 (6 bases each). The CDR3 sequence is 16 residues long. V dropped 2 bases and J dropped 6 bases, with 16 bases sitting between them. Germline values: CDR1 MNHEY, CDR2 SVGAGI. The CDR3 sequence is CASSYDTGAKAGELFF. The CDR3 DNA reads TGTGCCAGCAGTTACGATACGGGGGCCAAAGCCGGGGAGCTGTTTTTT.

V and J are TRBV6-1 and TRBJ1-5, with D perhaps TRBD1 (5 bases). There are 12 residues in the CDR3. Between the trimmed V and J ends, which lost 1 base and 10 bases, there was a span of 8 bases. Germline V lookup: CDR1 MNHNS, CDR2 SASEGT. CDR3 loop: CASSEGGGPQHF. The CDR3 DNA reads TGTGCCAGCAGTGAAGGGGGCGGCCCCCAGCATTTT.

The chain carries TRBV7-2 and TRBJ1-2; the D is unclear. V lost 2 bases and J 7 bases, leaving 14 bases between the germline ends. The CDR3 is 14 amino acids. Germline CDR1 SGHTA, CDR2 FQGNSA. The CDR3 loop reads CASSLIASGSGYTF. CDR3 sequence (DNA): TGTGCCAGCAGCTTAATAGCATCTGGATCTGGCTACACCTTC. Looking up the rest from reference TRBV7-2 and TRBJ1-2 gives the full variable domain: GAGVSQSPSNKVTEKGKDVELRCDPISGHTALYWYRQSLGQGLEFLIYFQGNSAPDKSGLPSDRFSAERTGGSVSTLTIQRTQQEDSAVYLCASSLIASGSGYTFGSGTRLTVV.

The chain recombines TRBV6-5 with TRBJ1-1, with 7 bases aligning to TRBD1. The length of the CDR3 is 14 residues. Germline V gives CDR1 MNHEY, CDR2 SVGAGI. V shed 5 bases, J shed 4 bases, and the junction held 7 bases outside the gene matches. Here the CDR3 DNA reads TGTGCCAGCAGTAGTGACAGGGCGGGCACTGAAGCTTTCTTT. Residues: CASSSDRAGTEAFF.

CDR3 sequence reads: CASSQMGGDTSYEQYF. The DNA for the CDR3 is TGTGCCAGCAGCCAAATGGGGGGGGACACCTCCTACGAGCAGTACTTC. The genes are TRBV7-3 and TRBJ2-7; D is possibly TRBD2 (7 bases). The V end was cut by 5 bases, the J end by 0 bases, with 17 bases between. Germline V gene sequence: CDR1 SGHTA, CDR2 FQGTGA. The CDR3 extends over 16 amino acids.

The chain links TRBV11-2 to TRBJ2-5, with 8 nucleotides matching TRBD1. The V segment lost 5 bases and the J segment 0 bases; nucleotides outside the gene matches: 8. Germline V gene data show CDR1 as SGHAT and CDR2 as FQNNGV. This CDR3 has 16 residues. CDR3 residues: CASSPRTGSYQETQYF. The CDR3 region has the DNA TGTGCCAGCAGCCCCAGGACAGGGTCGTACCAAGAGACCCAGTACTTC.

The V call is TRBV10-1, the J call TRBJ1-1; D gene ambiguous. Deletions cut 7 bases from V and 11 bases from J, with 14 bases between. Germline CDR1 reads WNHNN; CDR2 reads SYGVQD (reference sequence). CDR3 length: 11 residues. In DNA form, the CDR3 reads TGCGCCAGCAATTCTACTGGAGGGGCTTTCTTT. Translating gives CASNSTGGAFF.

The J gene is TRBJ2-7, the V gene TRBV2, with 10 bases aligning to TRBD1. With V trimmed by 3 bases and J by 4 bases, 3 bases remained unmatched. CDR1 is SNHLY and CDR2 is FYNNEI in the germline V gene. This CDR3 is 14 amino acids long. The CDR3 sequence: CASSDRDRGYEQYF. In DNA, the CDR3 is TGTGCCAGCAGTGACCGGGACAGGGGTTACGAGCAGTACTTC.

CDR3 amino acids: CASSQTDAYYEQYF. In nucleotides, the CDR3 is TGTGCCAGCAGCCAAACCGATGCCTACTACGAGCAGTACTTC. The chain couples TRBV7-9 to TRBJ2-7; unclear D gene. The CDR3 runs 14 residues. Germline loops: CDR1 SEHNR, CDR2 FQNEAQ (reference sequence). Trimming pared 5 bases from V and 3 bases from J, leaving 14 bases between.

The chain links TRBV6-6 to TRBJ1-1; D is ambiguous. Germline V gene sequence: CDR1 MNHNY, CDR2 SVGAGI (reference sequence). The CDR3 is 13 residues long. Between the trimmed V and J ends, which lost 4 bases and 1 base, there was a span of 7 bases. The CDR3 reads CASSLGTNTEAFF. The CDR3 DNA reads as TGTGCCAGCAGTTTAGGAACGAACACTGAAGCTTTCTTT.

The gene calls are TRBV7-9 and TRBJ2-2; unclear D gene. There are 11 residues in the CDR3. V lost 2 bases and J 6 bases, leaving 1 base between the germline ends. The germline CDR1 and CDR2 sequences are SEHNR and FQNEAQ (reference sequence). CDR3: CASSLPGELFF. CDR3 in DNA: TGTGCCAGCAGCTTACCCGGGGAGCTGTTTTTT.

The J gene is TRBJ2-2, the V gene TRBV4-1; D gene uncertain. Trimming took off 1 base at V and 4 bases at J, with 10 bases between the two ends. Germline CDR1 is MGHRA and CDR2 is YSYEKL. The CDR3 spans 15 residues. CDR3 sequence reads: CASSQVWSSTGELFF. For the CDR3, the DNA is TGCGCCAGCAGCCAAGTATGGTCGAGCACCGGGGAGCTGTTTTTT.

The chain employs TRBV9 and TRBJ2-7; 7 bases match TRBD1. The germline gives CDR1 SGDLS, CDR2 YYNGEE. The V gene end was trimmed by 0 bases and the J gene end by 1 base; junction bases not matched to a gene: 4. The CDR3 consists of 15 residues. CDR3 sequence (DNA): TGTGCCAGCAGCGTAGCCCGGGACAGTTCCTACGAGCAGTACTTC. Translated: CASSVARDSSYEQYF.

V gene TRBV12-3 or TRBV12-4 combines with J gene TRBJ2-7, with unresolved D. The V gene lost 2 bases and the J gene lost 0 bases, with 2 bases spanning the gap. The CDR3 runs to 12 residues. The CDR3 protein is CASSLLSYEQYF. The CDR3 DNA reads TGTGCCAGCAGTTTACTCTCCTACGAGCAGTACTTC.

This clone has a single count. The chain recombines TRBV4-1 with TRBJ2-7; D perhaps matches TRBD2 (5 bases). Germline values: CDR1 MGHRA, CDR2 YSYEKL. The length of the CDR3 is 14 residues. Trimming pared 1 base from V and 4 bases from J, leaving 11 bases between. The CDR3 spells CASSQVSSGYEQYF. CDR3 bases: TGCGCCAGCAGCCAAGTATCTTCGGGGTACGAGCAGTACTTC.

The chain joins TRBV7-3 to TRBJ1-2; the D gene is possibly TRBD1 (5 bases). From germline, CDR1 is SGHTA and CDR2 FQGTGA. V was shortened by 4 bases and J by 7 bases, with 13 bases between the two germline ends. The CDR3 loop spans 13 amino acids. CDR3 bases: TGTGCCAGCAGCTCCGGGGGGGTGGCTGGCTACACCTTC. It translates to CASSSGGVAGYTF.

This clone was detected once. This chain links TRBV29-1 with TRBJ1-3; TRBD1 might be the D (5 bases). V was trimmed by 0 bases and J by 0 bases, leaving 6 bases between them. The CDR3 runs 14 residues. Looked up from germline, CDR1 is SQVTM and CDR2 is ANQGSEA. The CDR3 protein is CSVEDQGSGNTIYF. As DNA, the CDR3 is TGCAGCGTTGAAGATCAGGGCTCTGGAAACACCATATATTTT. The whole variable domain, filled in from reference TRBV29-1 and TRBJ1-3, reads SAVISQKPSRDICQRGTSLTIQCQVDSQVTMMFWYRQQPGQSLTLIATANQGSEATYESGFVIDKFPISRPNLTFSTLTVSNMSPEDSSIYLCSVEDQGSGNTIYFGEGSWLTVV.

The chain links TRBV30 to TRBJ1-5, with 8 bases matching TRBD1. The CDR3 consists of 14 residues. Germline V CDR1 and CDR2: GTSNPN, SVGIG (reference sequence). Trimming took 5 bases from V and 7 from J; bases not matched to a gene: 10. CDR3 region: CAWGRGQGGQPQHF. Here the CDR3 DNA reads TGTGCCTGGGGGAGAGGACAGGGCGGCCAGCCCCAGCATTTT.

The rearrangement links TRBV30 to TRBJ1-6; D is unclear. Germline values: CDR1 GTSNPN, CDR2 SVGIG (reference sequence). The ends were cut back, 1 base at V and 0 bases at J, with 7 bases in the middle. The length of the CDR3 is 15 residues. The CDR3 DNA follows: TGTGCCTGGAGTGGCGGAGTCTCCTATAATTCACCCCTCCACTTT. Its protein product is CAWSGGVSYNSPLHF.